This T cell receptor beta chain emerged from a study of cytomegalovirus exposure and HLA in healthy donors. Study outcomes and limitations: Later on, an analysis found that several of the most significant clusters appeared to be linked to common viral pathogens, which included parvovirus B19.

Comments on this clone: The antigen remains unidentified.

Germline trimming cut 7 bases from V and 2 bases from J; bases unmatched to any gene: 6. There are 13 residues in the CDR3. Germline-derived CDR1 and CDR2 are GTSNPN and SVGIG (reference sequence). The PCR made use of 60 Vbeta and 13 Jbeta primers. Data came from immunoSEQ multiplex PCR; TCRdb stores just in-frame clones and leaves some out. Seen here are roughly 200,000 clones, 65% to 85% observed once, and the top ten hold approximately 1.5%. This clonotype was obtained from a man aged 45 to 65 in good health and CMV-seronegative. Material: PBMCs. The rearrangement links TRBV30 to TRBJ1-2, with TRBD1 matching over 8 bases. This CDR3 is CALQGVTNYGYTF. CDR3 coding DNA: TGTGCCTTACAGGGGGTGACAAACTATGGCTACACCTTC.